Listed here is a single T cell receptor beta chain. This sample was taken from a study of control samples from healthy donors and cancer patients. Measured with immunoSEQ multiplex PCR; TCRdb has only the in-frame clones, and not every one. The table includes 80,000 to 100,000 clones, roughly 92% detected once. The V gene's germline CDR1 is SGHTA and CDR2 FQGNSA. The CDR3 has 14 residues. V lost 0 bases, J lost 2 bases, and 2 bases lay in between. The sequenced material came from blood. The V gene is TRBV7-2, the J gene TRBJ2-6, with D unclear. The clonotype comes from a human donor in good health. The donor label of this sample is uncertain. The CDR3 reads CASSLAAGANVLTF. In nucleotides, the CDR3 is TGTGCCAGCAGCTTAGCGGCTGGGGCCAACGTCCTGACTTTC. The full variable domain, completed using reference TRBV7-2 and TRBJ2-6, is GAGVSQSPSNKVTEKGKDVELRCDPISGHTALYWYRQSLGQGLEFLIYFQGNSAPDKSGLPSDRFSAERTGGSVSTLTIQRTQQEDSAVYLCASSLAAGANVLTFGAGSRLTVL.